This T cell receptor (beta chain) was documented in a study of CD8 T cells in ankylosing spondylitis. TCRdb ran MiXCR on the 5' RACE reads and lists one entry per CDR3 protein. The table has 36,000 or so distinct CDR3 sequences, about 6% seen once. Trimming pared 0 bases from V and 10 bases from J, leaving 15 bases between. The germline V gene encodes CDR1 LGHNA and CDR2 YNFKEQ. The CDR3 has 15 residues. This clonotype was counted many times. The antigen remains unidentified. Study-wide results and limits: Disease-linked clones had a CD8+ phenotype and relatively low frequency in peripheral blood.

This sequence originates from a male donor with ankylosing spondylitis or in good health (not recorded which). The rearrangement uses TRBV4-2 and TRBJ2-2; D is tentatively TRBD1 or TRBD2 (5 bases each). The sequenced sample was blood, either unsorted or a sorted T cell fraction (not recorded which). The CDR3 region has the DNA TGTGCCAGCAGCCAAGAGGGGGACGCAAGGGAGGAGCTGTTTTTT. Translation: CASSQEGDAREELFF.